Below, 7 T cell receptor beta chains from the same sample are listed, as sequenced in a study of cytomegalovirus exposure and HLA in healthy donors. This table comes from immunoSEQ multiplex PCR, and its TCRdb copy is limited to in-frame clones, with some not included. The sample consists of more than 150,000 clones, approximately 90% of them appearing once. Specimen: PBMCs. These receptors were taken from a man younger than 30 in good health and CMV-seronegative.

V and J are TRBV27 and TRBJ1-2; 9 bases map to TRBD1. This CDR3 contains 14 residues. The germline gives CDR1 MNHEY, CDR2 SMNVEV (reference sequence). Trimming removed 2 bases from V and 7 bases from J; junction bases left unmatched: 5. The CDR3: CASSLDRGFGGYTF. DNA of the CDR3: TGTGCCAGCAGTTTAGACAGGGGGTTTGGTGGCTACACCTTC.

The V and J genes are TRBV27 and TRBJ2-7; TRBD2 matches 7 bases. The CDR3 has 15 amino acids. The J segment lost 2 bases and the V segment lost 2 bases, leaving 6 bases of the junction unmatched. Germline V gene lookup returns CDR1 MNHEY and CDR2 SMNVEV (reference sequence). CDR3 residues: CASSLRAGPTYEQYF. The CDR3 DNA is TGTGCCAGCAGTTTACGAGCGGGGCCCACCTACGAGCAGTACTTC.

Here the CDR3 reads CASSPRTDTNEKLFF. Here the CDR3 DNA reads TGTGCCAGCTCACCTCGAACAGATACTAATGAAAAACTGTTTTTT. The chain couples TRBV18 to TRBJ1-4; D ambiguous. In germline, CDR1 is KGHSH, CDR2 LQKENI. CDR3 length: 15 amino acids. V was trimmed by 3 bases and J by 2 bases, leaving 10 bases between them. The full variable domain, with the rest looked up from reference TRBV18 and TRBJ1-4, is NAGVMQNPRHLVRRRGQEARLRCSPMKGHSHVYWYRQLPEEGLKFMVYLQKENIIDESGMPKERFSAEFPKEGPSILRIQQVVRGDSAAYFCASSPRTDTNEKLFFGSGTQLSVL.

This chain joins TRBV7-9 and TRBJ2-2; TRBD1 matches 8 bases. The J segment lost 6 bases and the V segment lost 7 bases, leaving 7 bases of the junction unmatched. The CDR3 covers 14 residues. CDR1 SEHNR and CDR2 FQNEAQ come from the germline V gene (reference sequence). The CDR3 DNA is TGTGCCAGCATTAGACAGGGGTTGGCCGGGGAGCTGTTTTTT. Translated, it gives CASIRQGLAGELFF.

This clone was recorded only once. The chain couples TRBV29-1 to TRBJ2-3, with 8 bases fitting TRBD2. The CDR3 extends over 15 amino acids. Germline V gene data show CDR1 as SQVTM and CDR2 as ANQGSEA. The V gene end was trimmed by 1 base and the J gene end by 2 bases; junction bases not matched to a gene: 5. CDR3 protein: CSVEGGSGNTDTQYF. The CDR3 DNA reads TGCAGCGTTGAAGGGGGTAGCGGGAACACAGATACGCAGTATTTT.

The rearrangement links TRBV6-5 to TRBJ1-5; TRBD1 might be the D (5 bases). The CDR3 spans 14 residues. V gave up 5 bases and J gave up 7 bases, with 15 bases separating them. CDR1 and CDR2 from the germline V gene are MNHEY and SVGAGI. CDR3 sequence reads: CASSPRGWGQPQHF. Written as DNA, the CDR3 is TGTGCCAGCAGTCCAAGGGGATGGGGCCAGCCCCAGCATTTT.

This clone was detected once. The chain recombines TRBV27 with TRBJ2-6; the D gene is possibly TRBD2 (5 bases). Trimming shortened V by 5 bases and J by 4 bases, and 15 bases separated the two germline ends. The CDR3 loop spans 16 amino acids. The germline gives CDR1 MNHEY, CDR2 SMNVEV (reference sequence). CDR3 loop: CASSPDEGWGANVLTF. For the CDR3, the DNA is TGTGCCAGCAGTCCAGACGAGGGATGGGGGGCCAACGTCCTGACTTTC.